This T cell receptor beta chain was observed in a study of CD8 T cells in Susac syndrome. RNA in amounts of about 0.45 to 1 ug was reverse transcribed with random hexamers. Amplification of TCR beta CDR3 across 54 Vbeta and 13 Jbeta was performed with immunoSEQ multiplex PCR. TCRdb redid the calling of the immunoSEQ multiplex PCR reads with MiXCR, one entry per CDR3 protein. The sample holds about 150,000 distinct CDR3 sequences; over 85% are singletons and the top ten take more than 0.2%. Patients with stable or active relapsing-remitting disease, all of them treatment-naive, made up the multiple sclerosis controls. The CDR3 has 13 amino acids. Trimming shortened V by 5 bases and J by 5 bases, and 15 bases separated the two germline ends. In germline, CDR1 is DFQATT, CDR2 SNEGSKA (reference sequence).

The rearrangement joins TRBV20-1 to TRBJ1-2; no firm D call. The sequenced material came from CD8+ T cells from PBMCs. This clonotype was obtained from a human donor with multiple sclerosis. CDR3 coding DNA: TGCAGTGCTCCCGTCAGGCGGTCGTATGGCTACACCTTC. Its translation is CSAPVRRSYGYTF.